This T cell receptor (beta chain) was captured by sequencing in a study of CD8+ T cells in alopecia areata. In the study overall: Twice daily, treated patients received 5 to 10 mg of oral tofacitinib. Study outcomes and limitations: It was lesional scalp, especially alopecia totalis/universalis, that showed higher clonality than normal scalp.

Treatment noted: oral pan-JAK inhibitor, 5-10 mg twice daily. Sampling of alopecia areata patients yielded lesional scalp punch biopsies as well as peripheral blood. Cell sorting was applied to PBMCs, and CD4+ and CD8+ T cells were collected. The junction had 4 bases not matched to a gene; V was cut back by 0 bases and J by 4 bases. The CDR3 loop spans 15 amino acids. Germline CDR1 and CDR2: MNHEY and SVGAGI. Extraction of RNA preceded its reverse transcription into cDNA, which served as the sequencing template. Profiled with immunoSEQ multiplex PCR; TCRdb holds only in-frame clones, not every one. The sample has 150,000 or so clones; about 51% are singletons. Concerning this clone itself: The antigen is undetermined.

This chain connects TRBV6-5 to TRBJ1-1, with TRBD1 matching 8 bases. This specimen consisted of CD8+ T cells sorted from blood, obtained at week 4, from a patient treated with tofacitinib. This TCR derives from a human donor with alopecia areata. CDR3 sequence: CASSYSQGASTEAFF. The CDR3 nucleotides read TGTGCCAGCAGTTACTCCCAGGGGGCCAGCACTGAAGCTTTCTTT.